This passage covers 10 T cell receptor beta chains from one sample sequenced in a study of blood T cell repertoires in COVID-19 (dated by TCRdb to about 2020). The library relied on the immunoSEQ multiplex PCR assay. In its TCRdb copy, this immuneACCESS table keeps in-frame sequences only and misses some clones. Where compared with another copy, unresolved V genes explain less than half of these, and the others have no known cause. This sample gives hundreds of thousands of clones in total; 75% to 90% of them show up just once. The top ten constitute over 2% of the sample. The sample taken for sequencing was peripheral blood. Receptors originate from a woman in her thirties who had recovered from COVID-19.

The chain carries TRBV4-1 and TRBJ2-1; D perhaps matches TRBD2 (5 bases). The CDR3 has 14 residues. The germline V gene has CDR1 MGHRA and CDR2 YSYEKL. Trimming took 0 bases from V and 7 from J, leaving 10 bases between them. The CDR3: CASSQEASSNEQFF. In DNA form, the CDR3 reads TGCGCCAGCAGCCAAGAAGCTAGCTCAAATGAGCAGTTCTTC.

The chain is built from TRBV28 and TRBJ2-4; D unclear. Germline values: CDR1 MDHEN, CDR2 SYDVKM. V lost 5 bases, J lost 1 base, and 9 bases lay in between. CDR3 length equals 14 residues. The chain's CDR3 is CASSPSTAKNIQYF. The CDR3 coding sequence is TGTGCCAGCAGTCCCTCTACGGCCAAAAACATTCAGTACTTC.

The chain is built from TRBV12-5 and TRBJ2-2; possibly TRBD1 for D (5 bases). Germline V gives CDR1 LGHNT, CDR2 FRNRAP. The CDR3 length is 14 residues. V gave up 4 bases and J gave up 1 base, with 7 bases separating them. CDR3 coding DNA: TGTGCTAGTGGTTCTGGACAGAACACCGGGGAGCTGTTTTTT. As protein: CASGSGQNTGELFF.

The genes are TRBV13 and TRBJ1-1; D ambiguous. Germline V gene sequence: CDR1 PRHDT, CDR2 FYEKMQ (reference sequence). CDR3 length: 15 residues. V was cut by 1 base and J by 3 bases, with 12 bases left in between. In nucleotides, the CDR3 is TGTGCCAGCAGCTTAGTCGGGGAGGAATACACTGAAGCTTTCTTT. Protein sequence: CASSLVGEEYTEAFF.

CDR3 nucleotide sequence: TGTGCCAGCAACTCGCAGGGGGCCGGCGAGCAGTACTTC. As protein: CASNSQGAGEQYF. The rearrangement links TRBV12-3 or TRBV12-4 to TRBJ2-7; TRBD1 matches 8 bases. V was clipped by 7 bases and J by 6 bases; unmatched bases: 8. The CDR3 extends over 13 amino acids.

V gene TRBV5-4 combines with J gene TRBJ1-4; D is perhaps TRBD1 (5 bases). CDR3 length equals 14 residues. Trimming left V 0 bases short and J 5 bases short, with 8 bases between. From germline, CDR1 is SGHNT and CDR2 YYREEE (reference sequence). CDR3 sequence: CASSLGPGNEKLFF. CDR3 DNA: TGTGCCAGCAGCTTGGGGCCAGGGAATGAAAAACTGTTTTTT. Complete variable domain (other parts from reference TRBV5-4 and TRBJ1-4): ETGVTQSPTHLIKTRGQQVTLRCSSQSGHNTVSWYQQALGQGPQFIFQYYREEENGRGNFPPRFSGLQFPNYSSELNVNALELDDSALYLCASSLGPGNEKLFFGSGTQLSVL.

The chain recombines TRBV7-9 with TRBJ2-1, with D possibly being TRBD1 (5 bases). Germline V CDR1 and CDR2: SEHNR, FQNEAQ (reference sequence). The CDR3 totals 13 residues. The V end was cut by 5 bases, the J end by 6 bases, with 11 bases between. The CDR3 spells CASSGPRVNEQFF. The CDR3 bases are TGTGCCAGCAGCGGTCCCAGGGTCAATGAGCAGTTCTTC.

About this clone: The junction departs from germline at one end; a sequencing error may be responsible. Other DNA sequences in the same sample also yield this CDR3. The chain joins TRBV5-6 to TRBJ2-2; 10 bases are a match to TRBD1. Germline values: CDR1 SGHDT, CDR2 YYEEEE. The CDR3 is made up of 17 amino acids. CDR3 DNA sequence: TGTGCCAGTAGCTTCGGCCCCGGGACAGGGGCCCCCGGGGAGCTGTTTTTT. Encoded protein: CASSFGPGTGAPGELFF.

V is TRBV4-1 and J is TRBJ2-7; a possible D gene is TRBD1 (5 bases). In germline, CDR1 is MGHRA, CDR2 YSYEKL. This CDR3 region has 13 residues. Trimming took off 1 base at V and 6 bases at J, with 10 bases between the two ends. CDR3 loop: CASSQGRGSEQYF. CDR3 coding DNA: TGCGCCAGCAGCCAAGGTAGGGGAAGCGAGCAGTACTTC.

The chain combines TRBV30 with TRBJ2-2; 13 bases agree with TRBD2. The junction had 6 bases not matched to a gene; V was cut back by 4 bases and J by 4 bases. Looked up from germline, CDR1 is GTSNPN and CDR2 is SVGIG (reference sequence). This CDR3 has 16 residues. The CDR3 DNA follows: TGTGCCTGGAATGGACTAGCGGGGGTAGTCACCGGGGAGCTGTTTTTT. This encodes CAWNGLAGVVTGELFF.